This paragraph reports one TCR beta chain. Antigen specificity is unknown. The CDR3 is made up of 12 amino acids. CDR1 and CDR2 from the germline V gene are SGHRS and YFSETQ. Trimming took 2 bases from V and 5 from J, leaving 7 bases between them. The data were produced by immunoSEQ multiplex PCR, yet TCRdb's version contains in-frame clones alone and is incomplete. Seen here are around 36,000 clones, roughly nine tenths observed once, and the top ten hold roughly 2.6%. This sample's time point: week 5, during vaccination. With topical imiquimod, each dose of the vaccine consisted of 300 ug of mutant IDH1 20-mer peptide. The data derive from a study of a mutant IDH1 vaccine in newly diagnosed glioma. Study findings and constraints: It seemed that pseudoprogression was not linked to changes in the top peripheral T cell clonotypes.

Sequenced material: PBMCs, taken from a glioma patient whose treatment included an IDH1 peptide vaccine. The TCR sequence derives from a man aged 50 to 60 with glioma. The chain uses TRBV5-1 and TRBJ2-5, with D possibly being TRBD2 (5 bases). CDR3 sequence: CASSFSGETQYF. CDR3 nucleotides: TGCGCCAGCAGCTTCTCGGGGGAGACCCAGTACTTC. Filled out from reference TRBV5-1 and TRBJ2-5, the complete variable domain reads KAGVTQTPRYLIKTRGQQVTLSCSPISGHRSVSWYQQTPGQGLQFLFEYFSETQRNKGNFPGRFSGRQFSNSRSEMNVSTLELGDSALYLCASSFSGETQYFGPGTRLLVL.